What follows is one TCR beta chain and its context. Its specificity is unknown. For repertoire sequencing, the TCR beta CDR3 regions were amplified from RNA transcripts. First-round RT-PCR relied on HTBI primers, and a second-round multiplex PCR came next. One entry per CDR3 protein, called by TCRdb with MiXCR from the multiplex PCR reads. The sample holds about 740,000 distinct CDR3 sequences; 35% to 50% are singletons and the top ten take 44%. Other autoimmune diseases, uncontrolled infections, pregnancy or lactation led to the exclusion of patients. These data originate in a study of Graves' ophthalmopathy and Graves' hyperthyroidism. V lost 2 bases, J lost 5 bases, and 12 bases lay in between. This CDR3 has 14 amino acids. CDR1 and CDR2 (germline): ENHRY, SYGVKD. Broader study findings: Also, most clonotypes expanded in the thyroid above 0.001 frequency appeared in blood. Researchers report that a 13-signature model separated ophthalmopathy from stable hyperthyroidism, posting about 88% sensitivity and roughly 81% specificity.

Sequencing was done on a sample of peripheral blood. This TCR came from an adult man with Graves' ophthalmopathy. The chain joins TRBV10-3 to TRBJ1-1; possibly TRBD1 for D (6 bases). The CDR3 nucleotides read TGTGCCATCAGTGAGGCTAATCAGGGGACTGAAGCTTTCTTT. Encoded protein: CAISEANQGTEAFF.